This T cell receptor beta chain came from a study of T cells expressing NK-cell markers. Study in general: Researchers got TCR beta repertoires out of sorted CD3+CD56+NKG2C+, CD3+CD56+NKG2C- and CD3+CD56-NKG2C+ T cells.

Overall study findings and caveats: A few donors' CD3+CD56-NKG2C+ cells were dominated by the same clonotypes. HCMV specificity was not established for the expanded NKG2C+ T cell clones.

TCRdb reprocessed the 5' RACE reads and keeps a single row for each CDR3 protein, giving no DNA. This sample's clone table lists 150,000 or so distinct CDR3 sequences. Worth noting for this clonotype: Its cognate antigen is unknown.

Germline lookup yields CDR1 LNHDA and CDR2 SQIVND (reference sequence). The CDR3 runs to 15 residues. This TCR was recovered from a woman in her forties or fifties in good health. The sample consisted of blood T cells: a sorted CD56 or NKG2C T cell subset, CD4+ or CD8+ T cells, or bulk PBMC T cells (not recorded which). This chain connects TRBV19 to TRBJ1-1; TCRdb outputs TRBD1, but without DNA this stays unchecked. Here the CDR3 reads CASSIVGGIRTEAFF.